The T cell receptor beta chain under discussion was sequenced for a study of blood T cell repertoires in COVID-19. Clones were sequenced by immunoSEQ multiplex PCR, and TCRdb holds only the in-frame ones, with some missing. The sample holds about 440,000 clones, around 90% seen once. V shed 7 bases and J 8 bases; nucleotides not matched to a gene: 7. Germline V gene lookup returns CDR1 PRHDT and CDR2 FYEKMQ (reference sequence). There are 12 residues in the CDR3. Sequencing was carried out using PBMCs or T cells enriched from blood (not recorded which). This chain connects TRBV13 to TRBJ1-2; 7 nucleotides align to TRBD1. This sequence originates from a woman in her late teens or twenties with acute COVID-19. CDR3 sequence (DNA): TGTGCCAGCACCTACAGGGGTCACGGCTACACCTTC. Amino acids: CASTYRGHGYTF.